The TCR beta chain under discussion was sequenced for a study of T cells in Graves' hyperthyroidism and ophthalmopathy. Study at large: Peripheral blood was secured at the point of initial diagnosis, before any treatment. Study-level results: Through a model of 13 V-J features, ophthalmopathy was separated from stable hyperthyroidism.

Concerning this clonotype: Its target is unknown. The junction shows a germline mismatch at one end, possibly a read error.

TCR beta CDR3 region amplification was performed from RNA transcripts. The HTBI primer set drove a first-round RT-PCR of the TCR CDR3. TCRdb processed the multiplex PCR reads anew with MiXCR; each CDR3 protein has one entry. The profile shows some 350,000 distinct CDR3 sequences, under 20% of them singletons. Germline CDR1 is MNHNS and CDR2 is SASEGT. This CDR3 has 14 residues. The definition of stable Graves' hyperthyroidism was no ophthalmopathy progression within 18 months. Uncontrolled infection, other autoimmune disease, pregnancy or lactation led to exclusion. Sequencing input: blood. J is TRBJ2-7 and V is TRBV6-1; D ambiguous. The origin of this receptor is a woman younger than 35 with Graves' hyperthyroidism. The CDR3 loop reads CASSEVVGAYDQYF. CDR3 nucleotides: TGTGCCAGCAGTGAGGTGGTCGGAGCCTACGATCAGTACTTC.